This T cell receptor beta chain appears in the sequencing data of a study of blood T cell repertoires in COVID-19. Study details: Specimens from acute and convalescent COVID-19 originated in the United States, Italy and Spain. From T cells, B-cell-depleted T cells, or PBMCs came the material, which was cDNA or gDNA.

Original handling: Estimated nucleated cell counts came from reference gene primer amplification. Method: immunoSEQ multiplex PCR; TCRdb's copy keeps in-frame clones and lacks some. V and J calls and clone size come straight from that table; D and trimming were deduced from the DNA. The table shows roughly 57,000 clones, with 73% occurring only once. The clonotype was recovered from a woman in her seventies with acute or convalescent COVID-19. Sequencing was performed on peripheral blood.

The CDR3 spells CATSRGTGLTGNTIYF. The CDR3 bases are TGTGCCACCAGCAGAGGTACAGGGTTGACTGGAAACACCATATATTTT. The chain combines TRBV15 with TRBJ1-3, with D tentatively TRBD1 (6 bases). Germline CDR1 is LNHNV and CDR2 is YYDKDF (reference sequence). This CDR3 comprises 16 residues. Trimming took off 1 base at V and 2 bases at J, with 12 bases between the two ends.